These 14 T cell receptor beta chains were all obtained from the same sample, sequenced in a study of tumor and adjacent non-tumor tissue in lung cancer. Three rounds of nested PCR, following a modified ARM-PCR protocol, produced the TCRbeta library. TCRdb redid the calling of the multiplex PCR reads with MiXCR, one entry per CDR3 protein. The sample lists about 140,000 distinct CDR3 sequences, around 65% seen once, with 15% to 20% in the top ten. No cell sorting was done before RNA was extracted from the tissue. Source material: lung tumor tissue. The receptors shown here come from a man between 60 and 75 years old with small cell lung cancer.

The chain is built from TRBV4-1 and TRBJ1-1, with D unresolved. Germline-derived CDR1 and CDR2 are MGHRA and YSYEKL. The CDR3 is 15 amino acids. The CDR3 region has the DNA TGCGCTTGCAGCCAACCGCTTATTCGCAACACTGAAGCTTTCTTT. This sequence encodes CACSQPLIRNTEAFF.

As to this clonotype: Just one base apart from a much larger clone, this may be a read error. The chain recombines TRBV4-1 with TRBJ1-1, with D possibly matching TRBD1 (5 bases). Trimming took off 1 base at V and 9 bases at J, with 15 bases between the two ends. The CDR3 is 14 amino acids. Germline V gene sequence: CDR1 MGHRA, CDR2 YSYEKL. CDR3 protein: CASSQAFVGTKAFF. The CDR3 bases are TGCGCCAGCAGCCAAGCTTTCGTGGGGACTAAAGCTTTCTTT.

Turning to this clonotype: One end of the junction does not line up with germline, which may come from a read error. CDR3 sequence reads: CASRPSGANVGNEQFF. The CDR3 bases are TGTGCAAGCAGACCGAGCGGGGCCAACGTGGGGAATGAGCAGTTCTTC. The V gene is TRBV28, the J gene TRBJ2-1; 7 bases map to TRBD2. Germline V lookup: CDR1 MDHEN, CDR2 SYDVKM. CDR3 length equals 16 residues.

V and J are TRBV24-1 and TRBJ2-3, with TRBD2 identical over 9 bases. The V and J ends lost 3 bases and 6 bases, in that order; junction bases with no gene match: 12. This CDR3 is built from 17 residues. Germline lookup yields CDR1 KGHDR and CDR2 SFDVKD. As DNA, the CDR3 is TGTGCCACCAGTGATCCGACAATTAGCGGGAGTTTGGATACGCAGTATTTT. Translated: CATSDPTISGSLDTQYF.

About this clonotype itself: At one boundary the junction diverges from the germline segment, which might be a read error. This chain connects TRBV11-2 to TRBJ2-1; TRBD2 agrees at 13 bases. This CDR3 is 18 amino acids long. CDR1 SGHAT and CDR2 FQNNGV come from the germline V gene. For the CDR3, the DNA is TGTGCCAGCAGCTACTACACGCGAGGACTAGCGGGAGTCAATGAGCGGTTCTTC. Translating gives CASSYYTRGLAGVNERFF.

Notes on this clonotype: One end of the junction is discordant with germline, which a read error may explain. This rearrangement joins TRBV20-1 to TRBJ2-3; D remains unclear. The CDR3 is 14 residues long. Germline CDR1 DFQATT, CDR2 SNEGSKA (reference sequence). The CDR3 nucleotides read TGCAGTGCTAGTAATAAAGGGTTCACAGATACACAGTGTTTT. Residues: CSASNKGFTDTQCF.

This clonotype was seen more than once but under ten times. The CDR3 DNA sequence: TGTGCCAGTCGAGCGGCGGGAGCAAGCTACAATGAGCAGTTCTTC. This codes for CASRAAGASYNEQFF. The genes are TRBV6-1 and TRBJ2-1, with 7 bases lining up with TRBD2. Germline assignment: CDR1 MNHNS and CDR2 SASEGT. After removal of 9 bases from V and 3 bases from J, the junction contained 11 bases not matched to a gene. The CDR3 is made up of 15 amino acids.

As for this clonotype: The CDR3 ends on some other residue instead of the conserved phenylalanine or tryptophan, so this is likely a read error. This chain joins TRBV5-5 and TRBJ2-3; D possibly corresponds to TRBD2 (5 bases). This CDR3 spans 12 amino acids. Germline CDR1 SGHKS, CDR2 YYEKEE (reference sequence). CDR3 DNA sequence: TGTGCCAACAGCTTTCCGGGGGATACGCAGTATTCT. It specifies CANSFPGDTQYS.

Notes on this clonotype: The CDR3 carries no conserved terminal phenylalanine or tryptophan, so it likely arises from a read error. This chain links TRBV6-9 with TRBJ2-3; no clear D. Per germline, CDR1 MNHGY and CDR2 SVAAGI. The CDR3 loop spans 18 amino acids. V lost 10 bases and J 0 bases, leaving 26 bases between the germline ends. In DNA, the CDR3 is TGTGCCACCGATCCATTTATTTTGGACCCTGGAAGCACAGATACGCAGTATTTA. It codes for CATDPFILDPGSTDTQYL.

The CDR3 bases are TGTGTCAGCAGTCTGGGATCTACCTACGAGCAGTACGTC. Residues: CVSSLGSTYEQYV. V and J are TRBV12-3 or TRBV12-4 and TRBJ2-7, with unresolved D. The CDR3 extends over 13 amino acids.

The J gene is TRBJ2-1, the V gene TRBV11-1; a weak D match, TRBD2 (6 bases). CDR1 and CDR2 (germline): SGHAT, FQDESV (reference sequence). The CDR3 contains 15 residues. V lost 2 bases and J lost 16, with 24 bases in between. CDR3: CASSLTTAGYNERFF. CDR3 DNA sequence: TGTGCCAGCAGCTTAACTACAGCGGGCTACAATGAGCGCTTCTTC.

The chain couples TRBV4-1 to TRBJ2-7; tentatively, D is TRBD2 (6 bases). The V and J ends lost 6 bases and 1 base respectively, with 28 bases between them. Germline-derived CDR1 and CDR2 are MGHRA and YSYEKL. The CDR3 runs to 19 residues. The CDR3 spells CASRPKGLAGLRRSYEQYF. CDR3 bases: TGCGCCAGCAGACCAAAGGGACTTGCGGGATTGAGGAGGTCCTACGAGCAGTACTTC.

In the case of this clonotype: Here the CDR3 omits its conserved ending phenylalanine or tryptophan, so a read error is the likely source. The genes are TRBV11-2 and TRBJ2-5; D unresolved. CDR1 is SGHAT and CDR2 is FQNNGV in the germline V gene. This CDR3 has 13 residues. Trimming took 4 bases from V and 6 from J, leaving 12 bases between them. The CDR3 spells CASSSPPGQTQYI. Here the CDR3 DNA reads TGTGCCAGCAGCTCCCCACCCGGGCAGACCCAGTACATC.

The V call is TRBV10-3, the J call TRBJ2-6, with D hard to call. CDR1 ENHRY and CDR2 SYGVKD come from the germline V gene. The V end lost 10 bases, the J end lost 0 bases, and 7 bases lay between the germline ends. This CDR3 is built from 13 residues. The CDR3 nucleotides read TGTGCCACCTCCGTCTCTGGGGCCAACGTCCTGACTTTC. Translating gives CATSVSGANVLTF.